The rows below give T cell receptor beta chains drawn from one sample of a study of blood T cell repertoires in COVID-19. Sequencing was performed with immunoSEQ multiplex PCR; in TCRdb, only in-frame clones are kept and a portion is missing. The table shows over 200,000 clones, with around 80% occurring only once. The sequenced material came from peripheral blood. These receptors originate from a man older than 75 with acute or convalescent COVID-19. Each CDR3 is given with its conserved first and last residue.

V gene: TRBV2; J gene: TRBJ2-1; CDR3 protein: CASTWEGQAYNEQFF
V gene: TRBV5-1; J gene: TRBJ1-3; CDR3 protein: CASSLPSGNTIYF
V gene: TRBV5-1; J gene: TRBJ2-1; CDR3 protein: CASSERAGGRSSNEQFF
V gene: TRBV5-5; J gene: TRBJ2-1; CDR3 protein: CASSFRTSSYNEQFF
V gene: TRBV21-1; J gene: TRBJ2-3; CDR3 protein: CASNLSVWGGADTQYF
V gene: TRBV6-5; J gene: TRBJ1-2; CDR3 protein: CASSLGQGARGYTF
V gene: TRBV4-1; J gene: TRBJ2-5; CDR3 protein: CASSQDLAGGKQETQYF
V gene: TRBV29-1; J gene: TRBJ2-5; CDR3 protein: CSVDAQGETQYF
V gene: TRBV6-2/TRBV6-3; J gene: TRBJ2-1; CDR3 protein: CASSRLAGRHNEQFF
V gene: TRBV18; J gene: TRBJ2-7; CDR3 protein: CASSPAGLYSYEQYF
V gene: TRBV28; J gene: TRBJ1-3; CDR3 protein: CAVRGDLSGNTIYF
V gene: TRBV4-1; J gene: TRBJ1-1; CDR3 protein: CASSPGGGNTEAFF
V gene: TRBV5-1; J gene: TRBJ2-2; CDR3 protein: CASSLELSGAATGELFF
V gene: TRBV5-6; J gene: TRBJ2-3; CDR3 protein: CASSPGRVWTDTQYF
V gene: TRBV7-9; J gene: TRBJ1-6; CDR3 protein: CAGGTAYNSPLHF
V gene: TRBV6-5; J gene: TRBJ2-7; CDR3 protein: CASRRTSGVTYEQYF
V gene: TRBV3-1/TRBV3-2; J gene: TRBJ2-1; CDR3 protein: CASSPTSGRVEQFF
V gene: TRBV28; J gene: TRBJ2-6; CDR3 protein: CASVGQGWPGANVLTF
V gene: TRBV18; J gene: TRBJ2-1; CDR3 protein: CASSLTDRANEQFF
V gene: TRBV19; J gene: TRBJ1-1; CDR3 protein: CASSNQGGRGTEAFF
V gene: TRBV28; J gene: TRBJ1-2; CDR3 protein: CASSSQKTGGRGYTF
V gene: TRBV25-1; J gene: TRBJ2-1; CDR3 protein: CATSRAGGSNEQFF
V gene: TRBV2; J gene: TRBJ1-3; CDR3 protein: CASMRTAGNTIYF
V gene: TRBV18; J gene: TRBJ1-2; CDR3 protein: CASSPSGVGFGYTF
V gene: TRBV11-1; J gene: TRBJ2-1; CDR3 protein: CASSVTLTGSNEQFF
V gene: TRBV19; J gene: TRBJ1-6; CDR3 protein: CASEAGGNSPLHF
V gene: TRBV5-1; J gene: TRBJ2-1; CDR3 protein: CASSLEMDSLSSYNEQFF
V gene: TRBV20-1; J gene: TRBJ1-2; CDR3 protein: CSASPGGYGYTF
V gene: TRBV6-5; J gene: TRBJ1-2; CDR3 protein: CASSTGGAGGYTF
V gene: TRBV27; J gene: TRBJ2-7; CDR3 protein: CASSQGQGGNHEQYF
V gene: TRBV10-1; J gene: TRBJ2-7; CDR3 protein: CASSTSSGSSEQYF
V gene: TRBV9; J gene: TRBJ2-1; CDR3 protein: CASSVGLASDEQFF
V gene: TRBV3-1/TRBV3-2; J gene: TRBJ2-7; CDR3 protein: CASSHRRGGGVHEQYF
V gene: TRBV28; J gene: TRBJ2-5; CDR3 protein: CASSRTVSETQYF
V gene: TRBV18; J gene: TRBJ1-5; CDR3 protein: CASSLRTGREPQHF
V gene: TRBV5-1; J gene: TRBJ2-5; CDR3 protein: CASSGILAETQYF
V gene: TRBV3-1/TRBV3-2; J gene: TRBJ2-7; CDR3 protein: CASSQFRGYEQYF
V gene: TRBV2; J gene: TRBJ2-7; CDR3 protein: CARESRDRGSSYEQYF
V gene: TRBV7-9; J gene: TRBJ2-5; CDR3 protein: CASSLSYDRGGETQYF
V gene: TRBV6-1; J gene: TRBJ1-5; CDR3 protein: CASSGRQEYSNQPQHF
V gene: TRBV2; J gene: TRBJ2-5; CDR3 protein: CASSDGETQYF
V gene: TRBV5-1; J gene: TRBJ1-3; CDR3 protein: CASSFAGTGGSSAGNTIYF
V gene: TRBV19; J gene: TRBJ1-1; CDR3 protein: CASSIDRDTEAFF
V gene: TRBV27; J gene: TRBJ1-4; CDR3 protein: CASRQNRGIGKNEKLFF
V gene: TRBV24-1; J gene: TRBJ1-2; CDR3 protein: CATSEQDYGYTF
V gene: TRBV2; J gene: TRBJ1-2; CDR3 protein: CASRGQGGISNYGYTF
V gene: TRBV7-2; J gene: TRBJ2-1; CDR3 protein: CASSLADRVTYQFF
V gene: TRBV5-1; J gene: TRBJ2-7; CDR3 protein: CASSLARGSSYEQYF
V gene: TRBV27; J gene: TRBJ1-2; CDR3 protein: CASSFQGEYGYTF
V gene: TRBV19; J gene: TRBJ1-5; CDR3 protein: CASSIGDRNNQPQHF
V gene: TRBV5-1; J gene: TRBJ1-2; CDR3 protein: CASRPGQGSGGYTF
V gene: TRBV4-1; J gene: TRBJ1-2; CDR3 protein: CASSPGQRLDGYTF
V gene: TRBV18; J gene: TRBJ2-7; CDR3 protein: CASSPGQGPYEQYF
V gene: TRBV29-1; J gene: TRBJ2-5; CDR3 protein: CSVPAGGGETQYF
V gene: TRBV6-1; J gene: TRBJ2-7; CDR3 protein: CASSEGTAVYEQYF